Each of the 32 T cell receptor beta chains below was sequenced from the same sample in a study of blood T cell repertoires in COVID-19. The assay was immunoSEQ multiplex PCR, and TCRdb's table has in-frame clones only and misses some. The sample has some 380,000 clones, around 87% seen once; the top ten hold about 1.5%. Sample: PBMCs or T cells enriched from blood (not recorded which). These receptors were collected from a man aged 25-45 years who had recovered from COVID-19.

The V gene is TRBV19, the J gene TRBJ1-3; possible D gene TRBD1, 6 bases. The V end was cut by 11 bases, the J end by 2 bases, with 19 bases between. CDR1 and CDR2 from the germline V gene are LNHDA and SQIVND (reference sequence). This CDR3 has 15 residues. This chain's CDR3 is CASGTGGLPGNTIYF. The CDR3 DNA follows: TGTGCCTCAGGGACGGGGGGGCTGCCTGGAAACACCATATATTTT.

The rearrangement uses TRBV12-3 or TRBV12-4 and TRBJ2-2, with D perhaps TRBD1 (6 bases). The CDR3 extends over 13 amino acids. V shed 7 bases and J shed 5 bases, with 11 bases lying between them. The CDR3 here is CASTSQGTGELFF. The DNA of the CDR3 is TGTGCCAGCACCTCACAGGGAACCGGGGAGCTGTTTTTT.

V gene TRBV6-5 combines with J gene TRBJ2-1; 9 bases match TRBD2. This CDR3 comprises 13 residues. The J segment lost 6 bases and the V segment lost 6 bases, leaving 3 bases of the junction unmatched. Germline V gene sequence: CDR1 MNHEY, CDR2 SVGAGI. The CDR3 loop is CASSGSGGNEQFF. The CDR3 DNA is TGTGCCAGCAGCGGTAGCGGGGGCAATGAGCAGTTCTTC.

This rearrangement joins TRBV18 to TRBJ1-4; 8 bases agree with TRBD1. J gave up 7 bases and V 6 bases, and 10 bases lay outside the gene matches. The CDR3 is 15 amino acids. CDR1 is KGHSH and CDR2 is LQKENI in the germline V gene. The CDR3 bases are TGTGCCAGCTCTCGTTCCGGGACAGGAGGTGAAAAACTGTTTTTT. This sequence encodes CASSRSGTGGEKLFF.

The chain recombines TRBV11-2 with TRBJ1-5, with 7 bases aligning to TRBD1. Germline loops: CDR1 SGHAT, CDR2 FQNNGV. Losses at the gene ends were 5 bases for V and 4 bases for J; bases not matched to a gene: 11. The CDR3 extends over 16 amino acids. CDR3 amino acids: CASSPTGAGGNQPQHF. DNA for the CDR3: TGTGCCAGCAGCCCAACGGGGGCAGGGGGTAATCAGCCCCAGCATTTT.

The table lists this clone with a few counts. The rearrangement joins TRBV5-1 to TRBJ2-7; TRBD2 is a possible D gene (6 bases). Germline V gene lookup returns CDR1 SGHRS and CDR2 YFSETQ. V was shortened by 3 bases and J by 6 bases, with 19 bases between the two germline ends. The CDR3 covers 15 residues. This chain's CDR3 is CASSWREGSFSEQYF. In DNA, the CDR3 is TGCGCCAGCAGCTGGCGGGAAGGATCATTTAGCGAGCAGTACTTC.

V and J are TRBV18 and TRBJ2-1, with 9 positions matching TRBD1. The CDR3 is made up of 15 amino acids. CDR1 and CDR2 from the germline V gene are KGHSH and LQKENI. Trimming at V came to 3 bases and at J to 9 bases, leaving 9 bases not matched to a gene. CDR3 loop: CASSPSPGQGGEQFF. CDR3 sequence (DNA): TGTGCCAGCTCACCGTCACCGGGACAGGGAGGTGAGCAGTTCTTC.

The chain uses TRBV25-1 and TRBJ1-3; TRBD1 agrees at 8 bases. In germline, CDR1 is MGHDK, CDR2 SYGVNS. The V gene end was trimmed by 6 bases and the J gene end by 4 bases; junction bases not matched to a gene: 5. The CDR3 runs to 14 residues. The CDR3 DNA reads TGTGCCAGCAGCTTAGGGACAGGAGGAAACACCATATATTTT. It is translated as CASSLGTGGNTIYF.

The J gene is TRBJ2-3, the V gene TRBV19; 9 bases are a match to TRBD1. The CDR3 length is 15 residues. Germline V gene sequence: CDR1 LNHDA, CDR2 SQIVND (reference sequence). After removal of 4 bases from V and 1 base from J, the junction contained 3 bases not matched to a gene. CDR3 region: CASSTRTGGTDTQYF. DNA of the CDR3: TGTGCCAGTAGTACTAGGACAGGGGGCACAGATACGCAGTATTTT.

V usage is TRBV10-3 and J usage is TRBJ1-5, with 9 nucleotides matching TRBD1. The CDR3 covers 12 residues. J was trimmed by 12 bases and V by 4 bases; bases with no gene match: 4. The V gene's germline CDR1 is ENHRY and CDR2 SYGVKD. CDR3 residues: CAISGGTGLQHF. DNA of the CDR3: TGTGCCATCAGTGGCGGGACAGGGCTCCAGCATTTT.

The table lists this clone with many counts. The rearrangement uses TRBV4-3 and TRBJ2-1, with a weak D call TRBD2 (5 bases). The ends were cut back, 0 bases at V and 4 bases at J, with 13 bases in the middle. CDR3 length: 16 amino acids. Germline V gives CDR1 LGHNA, CDR2 YSLEER. The CDR3 sequence is CASSQEAGIRYNEQFF. Here the CDR3 DNA reads TGCGCCAGCAGCCAAGAAGCCGGGATTCGATACAATGAGCAGTTCTTC.

The V call is TRBV10-3, the J call TRBJ2-7; 8 bases fit TRBD1. Trimming at V came to 6 bases and at J to 2 bases, leaving 3 bases not matched to a gene. CDR3 length: 13 residues. Germline assignment: CDR1 ENHRY and CDR2 SYGVKD. The CDR3 sequence: CAIRDREAYEQYF. DNA of the CDR3: TGTGCCATCAGGGACAGGGAGGCCTACGAGCAGTACTTC.

The genes are TRBV10-3 and TRBJ2-7, with 10 nucleotides matching TRBD1. Germline CDR1 reads ENHRY; CDR2 reads SYGVKD. There are 14 residues in the CDR3. Germline trimming cut 2 bases from V and 7 bases from J; bases unmatched to any gene: 5. CDR3 in amino acids: CAISERTGGNEQYF. CDR3 nucleotide sequence: TGTGCCATCAGTGAGAGGACAGGGGGAAATGAGCAGTACTTC.

The chain carries TRBV7-8 and TRBJ1-2; D may be TRBD1 (5 bases). This CDR3 has 13 residues. Trimming took 0 bases from V and 8 from J, leaving 10 bases between them. The germline gives CDR1 SGHVS, CDR2 FQNEAQ. The CDR3 protein is CASSLAGARGYTF. The CDR3 DNA reads TGTGCCAGCAGCTTAGCAGGGGCCAGGGGCTACACCTTC. The full variable domain, with the rest looked up from reference TRBV7-8 and TRBJ1-2, is GAGVSQSPRYKVAKRGQDVALRCDPISGHVSLFWYQQALGQGPEFLTYFQNEAQLDKSGLPSDRFFAERPEGSVSTLKIQRTQQEDSAVYLCASSLAGARGYTFGSGTRLTVV.

Notes on this clone: The same CDR3 is also encoded by other DNA sequences in this sample. The chain joins TRBV7-9 to TRBJ1-5; TRBD1 matches 7 bases. CDR3 size: 14 residues. V dropped 6 bases and J dropped 2; count of bases not matched to a gene: 4. The germline V gene encodes CDR1 SEHNR and CDR2 FQNEAQ (reference sequence). The CDR3 is CASSLGQGNQPQHF. CDR3 DNA: TGTGCCAGCAGTCTTGGACAGGGCAATCAGCCCCAGCATTTT.

J is TRBJ2-7 and V is TRBV6-5; TRBD2 agrees at 8 bases. The CDR3 covers 14 residues. Losses at the gene ends were 6 bases for V and 3 bases for J; bases not matched to a gene: 7. The germline V gene has CDR1 MNHEY and CDR2 SVGAGI. CDR3 region: CASRLKRGSYEQYF. The CDR3, as DNA: TGTGCCAGCAGGCTAAAGCGGGGGAGCTACGAGCAGTACTTC.

The V call is TRBV10-3, the J call TRBJ2-7, with D tentatively TRBD1 (5 bases). Trimming removed 4 bases at V and 4 bases at J, with 11 bases between. The germline V gene has CDR1 ENHRY and CDR2 SYGVKD. The CDR3 has 13 residues. CDR3 protein: CAISVNGAYEQYF. In DNA form, the CDR3 reads TGTGCCATCAGTGTCAATGGGGCTTACGAGCAGTACTTC.

The chain employs TRBV7-8 and TRBJ1-1; D gene unclear. The V and J ends lost 3 bases and 1 base respectively, with 18 bases between them. The CDR3 length is 17 residues. CDR1 is SGHVS and CDR2 is FQNEAQ in the germline V gene. The chain's CDR3 is CASSLERATRSNTEAFF. The CDR3, as DNA: TGTGCCAGCAGCTTGGAAAGGGCCACTAGATCGAACACTGAAGCTTTCTTT.

The chain has TRBV6-5 and TRBJ2-2; 8 bases match TRBD1. The CDR3 runs 14 residues. The germline V gene encodes CDR1 MNHEY and CDR2 SVGAGI. Unmatched junction bases numbered 5, after V lost 5 bases and J lost 6 bases. The CDR3 DNA reads as TGTGCCAGCAGTACGGACAGGGTCGCCGGGGAGCTGTTTTTT. This translates into CASSTDRVAGELFF.

The rearrangement uses TRBV7-6 and TRBJ1-3; 9 nucleotides agree with TRBD1. Germline CDR1 SGHVS, CDR2 FNYEAQ. J was trimmed by 7 bases and V by 3 bases; bases with no gene match: 7. The CDR3 length is 15 residues. CDR3 nucleotides: TGTGCCAGCAGCTTGGACAGGGGAAGGGGTAACACCATATATTTT. Protein sequence: CASSLDRGRGNTIYF.

V and J are TRBV7-9 and TRBJ2-7; the match to TRBD1 covers 7 bases. Germline V gene data show CDR1 as SEHNR and CDR2 as FQNEAQ (reference sequence). V lost 1 base to trimming and J lost 5 bases; unmatched junction nucleotides: 5. CDR3 length equals 14 residues. The CDR3 nucleotides are TGTGCCAGCAGCTTAGACAGGGGAGTCAACGAGCAGTACTTC. Translation gives CASSLDRGVNEQYF.

Notes on this clone: Other nucleotide sequences in the sample specify the same CDR3. J is TRBJ1-2 and V is TRBV3-1 (or the pseudogene TRBV3-2); D ambiguous. CDR1 LGHDT and CDR2 YNNKEL come from the germline V gene (reference sequence). V was trimmed by 1 base and J by 2 bases, leaving 11 bases between them. The CDR3 consists of 15 residues. This CDR3 is CASSQGGPVNYGYTF. The CDR3 nucleotides read TGTGCCAGCAGCCAAGGTGGGCCGGTCAACTATGGCTACACCTTC.

This clone was seen only once. The J gene is TRBJ1-1, the V gene TRBV18; D remains unclear. Trimming shortened V by 0 bases and J by 2 bases, and 10 bases separated the two germline ends. The V gene's germline CDR1 is KGHSH and CDR2 LQKENI. The CDR3 is made up of 15 amino acids. The CDR3 region has the DNA TGTGCCAGCTCACCACCCCAGGCTTTCAACACTGAAGCTTTCTTT. This codes for CASSPPQAFNTEAFF. The full variable domain, with the rest looked up from reference TRBV18 and TRBJ1-1, is NAGVMQNPRHLVRRRGQEARLRCSPMKGHSHVYWYRQLPEEGLKFMVYLQKENIIDESGMPKERFSAEFPKEGPSILRIQQVVRGDSAAYFCASSPPQAFNTEAFFGQGTRLTVV.

This chain connects TRBV19 to TRBJ2-4; 12 nucleotides line up with TRBD2. This CDR3 is 18 amino acids long. J lost 0 bases, V lost 10 bases, and 13 bases had no gene match. The V gene's germline CDR1 is LNHDA and CDR2 SQIVND (reference sequence). This chain's CDR3 is CATSMTSGGARAKNIQYF. In nucleotides, the CDR3 is TGTGCCACCAGTATGACTAGCGGGGGAGCGAGAGCCAAAAACATTCAGTACTTC.

The J gene is TRBJ1-4, the V gene TRBV9, with D unclear. The CDR3 covers 16 residues. The V end lost 4 bases, the J end lost 0 bases, and 13 bases lay between the germline ends. In germline, CDR1 is SGDLS, CDR2 YYNGEE. The CDR3 here is CASSPRGDPTNEKLFF. CDR3 bases: TGTGCCAGCAGCCCCCGAGGAGACCCAACTAATGAAAAACTGTTTTTT.

The genes are TRBV6-5 and TRBJ1-2; D not resolved. The germline V and J ends were trimmed by 2 bases and 8 bases, with 15 bases remaining between them. CDR3 length equals 14 residues. Germline CDR1 MNHEY, CDR2 SVGAGI. The CDR3 DNA reads as TGTGCCAGCAGTTACGACGCCCCTAGGGAGGGCTACACCTTC. Amino acid sequence: CASSYDAPREGYTF.

J is TRBJ2-3 and V is TRBV7-9; D is uncertain. The CDR3 is made up of 15 amino acids. Deletions cut 4 bases from V and 1 base from J, with 12 bases between. Looked up from germline, CDR1 is SEHNR and CDR2 is FQNEAQ (reference sequence). This CDR3 reads CASSSAYPGTDTQYF. The CDR3 DNA follows: TGTGCCAGCAGCTCCGCTTACCCAGGCACAGATACGCAGTATTTT.

CDR3 region: CASGLPNRGETQYF. Written as DNA, the CDR3 is TGTGCTAGTGGTTTGCCCAACAGGGGAGAGACCCAGTACTTC. This chain links TRBV12-5 with TRBJ2-5, with 7 positions matching TRBD1. The CDR3 is made up of 14 amino acids. V gave up 2 bases and J gave up 4 bases; unmatched junction bases: 4. Germline lookup yields CDR1 LGHNT and CDR2 FRNRAP.

Worth noting for this clone: Other DNA sequences of this sample code for an identical CDR3. The genes are TRBV7-2 and TRBJ1-1; D is unclear. Germline assignment: CDR1 SGHTA and CDR2 FQGNSA. V was shortened by 4 bases and J by 1 base, with 7 bases between the two germline ends. CDR3 length: 13 residues. CDR3 amino acids: CASSSGQNTEAFF. CDR3 bases: TGTGCCAGCAGCTCAGGCCAGAACACTGAAGCTTTCTTT.

Comments on this clone: Other nucleotide sequences from this sample produce the same CDR3. This chain uses TRBV5-1 with TRBJ1-2, with a possible D match to TRBD1 (5 bases). V lost 3 bases and J 2 bases, leaving 8 bases between the germline ends. This CDR3 has 13 residues. Germline V gives CDR1 SGHRS, CDR2 YFSETQ. The DNA for the CDR3 is TGCGCCAGCAGCTCAACAGGAAACTATGGCTACACCTTC. Translated: CASSSTGNYGYTF. The entire variable domain, with the rest obtained from reference TRBV5-1 and TRBJ1-2, is as follows: KAGVTQTPRYLIKTRGQQVTLSCSPISGHRSVSWYQQTPGQGLQFLFEYFSETQRNKGNFPGRFSGRQFSNSRSEMNVSTLELGDSALYLCASSSTGNYGYTFGSGTRLTVV.

This rearrangement joins TRBV9 to TRBJ2-7; maybe TRBD1 (6 bases). The CDR3 spans 15 residues. Trimming shortened V by 1 base and J by 6 bases, and 17 bases separated the two germline ends. CDR1 and CDR2 (germline): SGDLS, YYNGEE. CDR3 coding DNA: TGTGCCAGCAGCGTATTCTGGGGGACAAACGCCGAGCAGTACTTC. It is translated as CASSVFWGTNAEQYF.

The J gene is TRBJ2-7, the V gene TRBV16; D possibly corresponds to TRBD2 (6 bases). The V end was cut by 2 bases, the J end by 0 bases, with 11 bases between. Germline V CDR1 and CDR2: KGHSY, FQNENV. CDR3 size: 15 residues. As DNA, the CDR3 is TGTGCCAGCAGCCAAGTCGGGGGTCCCTCCTACGAGCAGTACTTC. This encodes CASSQVGGPSYEQYF.